This paragraph reports one T cell receptor beta chain. The data were obtained in a study of CD8+ T cells in alopecia areata. Overall study context: Treatment of the treated patients consisted of oral tofacitinib, 5 to 10 mg twice daily.

This CDR3 has 12 amino acids. CDR1 is WSHSY, CDR2 SAAADI, per germline. The germline V and J ends were trimmed by 6 bases and 8 bases, with 13 bases remaining between them. Reverse transcribed after extraction, RNA yielded cDNA as the sequencing template. Libraries were prepared by immunoSEQ multiplex PCR; TCRdb keeps only in-frame clonotypes and omits some of them. The data contain approximately 150,000 clones, just over 65% of them singletons. This receptor was obtained from a human donor with alopecia areata. Sequencing used CD8+ T cells sorted from blood, obtained at week 0. The gene calls are TRBV10-2 and TRBJ1-2, with unresolved D. The CDR3 is CASRGSEEGYTF. In DNA, the CDR3 is TGCGCCAGCAGGGGAAGCGAAGAGGGCTACACCTTC.